Presented here are 22 T cell receptor beta chains from one specimen sequenced in a study of blood T cell repertoires in COVID-19. Profiled with immunoSEQ multiplex PCR; TCRdb holds only in-frame clones, not every one. Of 300,000 to 400,000 clones in the sample, approximately 85% were seen once. Input material: peripheral blood. The source of these receptors is a human donor in a cohort sampled during active COVID-19.

The chain is built from TRBV19 and TRBJ2-2; D remains unclear. The CDR3 sequence is 14 residues long. V was trimmed by 3 bases and J by 1 base, leaving 6 bases between them. The germline gives CDR1 LNHDA, CDR2 SQIVND (reference sequence). In nucleotides, the CDR3 is TGTGCCAGTAGTATTCTAATGAACACCGGGGAGCTGTTTTTT. Residues: CASSILMNTGELFF.

The rearrangement links TRBV10-2 to TRBJ2-3, with 13 bases lining up with TRBD2. The V gene end was trimmed by 7 bases and the J gene end by 3 bases; junction bases not matched to a gene: 1. Per germline, CDR1 WSHSY and CDR2 SAAADI. The CDR3 loop spans 14 amino acids. CDR3 residues: CASTGLAGTDTQYF. As DNA, the CDR3 is TGCGCCAGCACGGGACTAGCGGGGACAGATACGCAGTATTTT.

The chain couples TRBV27 to TRBJ1-1; TRBD1 matches at 7 bases. This CDR3 spans 13 amino acids. Germline V lookup: CDR1 MNHEY, CDR2 SMNVEV (reference sequence). The trim removed 6 bases at V and 6 bases at J, leaving 7 bases unmatched. CDR3 sequence reads: CASRPTGLPEAFF. For the CDR3, the DNA is TGTGCCAGCAGACCGACAGGGCTCCCTGAAGCTTTCTTT.

V is TRBV5-1 and J is TRBJ2-3; TRBD1 is a possible D gene (5 bases). This CDR3 contains 16 residues. V was trimmed by 1 base and J by 0 bases, leaving 12 bases between them. The germline CDR1 and CDR2 sequences are SGHRS and YFSETQ. The CDR3 loop reads CASSLSTGHSTDTQYF. The CDR3 nucleotides read TGCGCCAGCAGCTTGAGTACAGGACATAGCACAGATACGCAGTATTTT.

V usage is TRBV19 and J usage is TRBJ1-1; TRBD1 is a possible D gene (6 bases). In germline, CDR1 is LNHDA, CDR2 SQIVND (reference sequence). The CDR3 contains 13 residues. Trimming pared 8 bases from V and 4 bases from J, leaving 14 bases between. CDR3 bases: TGTGCCAGTCGACAGGTCCCGGTCACTGAAGCTTTCTTT. Translation: CASRQVPVTEAFF. The entire variable domain, with the rest obtained from reference TRBV19 and TRBJ1-1, is as follows: DGGITQSPKYLFRKEGQNVTLSCEQNLNHDAMYWYRQDPGQGLRLIYYSQIVNDFQKGDIAEGYSVSREKKESFPLTVTSAQKNPTAFYLCASRQVPVTEAFFGQGTRLTVV.

The chain has TRBV5-8 and TRBJ1-4; TRBD1 matches 12 bases. This CDR3 contains 18 residues. Per germline, CDR1 SGHTS and CDR2 YDEGEE. Losses at the gene ends were 3 bases for V and 4 bases for J; bases not matched to a gene: 10. The CDR3 is CASSSGTGGYIGNEKLFF. CDR3 DNA: TGTGCCAGCAGCTCTGGGACAGGGGGCTATATTGGTAATGAAAAACTGTTTTTT.

As DNA, the CDR3 is TGTGCCAGCAGCTTAGGGACACGACGGCAGCCCCAGCATTTT. It specifies CASSLGTRRQPQHF. V and J are TRBV7-2 and TRBJ1-5; possibly TRBD1 for D (5 bases). Germline CDR1 SGHTA, CDR2 FQGNSA. V gave up 1 base and J gave up 7 bases, with 11 bases separating them. This CDR3 spans 14 amino acids.

The genes are TRBV6-5 and TRBJ2-7; tentatively, D is TRBD1 (6 bases). Trimming removed 0 bases at V and 0 bases at J, with 9 bases between. In germline, CDR1 is MNHEY, CDR2 SVGAGI. The length of the CDR3 is 15 residues. CDR3 nucleotide sequence: TGTGCCAGCAGTTACTCTGGACAGCGCTCCTACGAGCAGTACTTC. It translates to CASSYSGQRSYEQYF.

The chain has TRBV9 and TRBJ1-2, with 12 bases that match TRBD1. CDR1 and CDR2 (germline): SGDLS, YYNGEE. The CDR3 has 17 residues. Trimming took 4 bases from V and 3 from J; bases not matched to a gene: 10. Written as DNA, the CDR3 is TGTGCCAGCAGCTTAGTGGGACAGGGGGCGCGGGACTATGGCTACACCTTC. This encodes CASSLVGQGARDYGYTF.

The chain joins TRBV3-1 (or the pseudogene TRBV3-2) to TRBJ1-3; no clear D. V dropped 3 bases and J dropped 4 bases, with 16 bases sitting between them. The CDR3 contains 16 residues. Germline-derived CDR1 and CDR2 are LGHDT and YNNKEL (reference sequence). The CDR3 loop reads CASSQIGDVGGNTIYF. The DNA for the CDR3 is TGTGCCAGCAGCCAGATCGGGGATGTGGGAGGAAACACCATATATTTT.

V usage is TRBV6-5 and J usage is TRBJ2-5; 11 bases line up with TRBD2. The CDR3 sequence is 15 residues long. Germline V lookup: CDR1 MNHEY, CDR2 SVGAGI. V dropped 6 bases and J dropped 1; count of bases not matched to a gene: 4. For the CDR3, the DNA is TGTGCCAGCAGCGCACTAGCGGGGGCCCAAGAGACCCAGTACTTC. It is translated as CASSALAGAQETQYF.

This clone was picked up a small number of times. The DNA of the CDR3 is TGTGCCACCAGTGATGCCACCCCTTCGGGTGAAAAACTGTTTTTT. As protein: CATSDATPSGEKLFF. This sequence joins TRBV24-1 and TRBJ1-4; D ambiguous. Germline CDR1 and CDR2: KGHDR and SFDVKD. The CDR3 length is 15 residues. V lost 3 bases to trimming and J lost 7 bases, with 14 bases between them.

The rearrangement uses TRBV6-6 and TRBJ1-5, with a weak D call TRBD1 (5 bases). Germline values: CDR1 MNHNY, CDR2 SVGAGI (reference sequence). The V end was cut by 2 bases, the J end by 5 bases, with 13 bases between. This CDR3 spans 15 amino acids. The CDR3 DNA sequence: TGTGCCAGCAGTTACCAGGGCGAGACATATCAGCCCCAGCATTTT. This encodes CASSYQGETYQPQHF.

This rearrangement joins TRBV7-2 to TRBJ2-3; D is uncertain. Per germline, CDR1 SGHTA and CDR2 FQGNSA. V was cut by 2 bases and J by 3 bases, with 6 bases left in between. This CDR3 is built from 13 residues. In nucleotides, the CDR3 is TGTGCCAGCAGCTTACGCAGAACAGATACGCAGTATTTT. The encoded protein is CASSLRRTDTQYF.

The chain couples TRBV5-6 to TRBJ1-3, with D possibly being TRBD1 (6 bases). V was shortened by 7 bases and J by 1 base, with 12 bases between the two germline ends. This CDR3 has 14 amino acids. CDR1 and CDR2 (germline): SGHDT, YYEEEE. CDR3 DNA: TGTGCCAGCCGAGGACAGAGTTCTGGAAACACCATATATTTT. Translating it yields CASRGQSSGNTIYF.

This CDR3 is CSGGDRFYGYTF. CDR3 bases: TGCAGCGGGGGGGACAGGTTCTATGGCTACACCTTC. The chain uses TRBV29-1 and TRBJ1-2; 8 bases match TRBD1. Germline CDR1 SQVTM, CDR2 ANQGSEA. With V trimmed by 7 bases and J by 4 bases, 5 bases remained unmatched. The CDR3 is 12 residues long.

This chain joins TRBV29-1 and TRBJ1-3, with a possible D match to TRBD1 (6 bases). The V and J ends lost 4 bases and 1 base respectively, with 11 bases between them. This CDR3 spans 14 amino acids. CDR1 is SQVTM, CDR2 ANQGSEA, per germline. In DNA, the CDR3 is TGCAGCGTTGCCGACAGGACGTCTGGAAACACCATATATTTT. Amino acids: CSVADRTSGNTIYF. Together with reference TRBV29-1 and TRBJ1-3, the CDR3 gives the full variable domain: SAVISQKPSRDICQRGTSLTIQCQVDSQVTMMFWYRQQPGQSLTLIATANQGSEATYESGFVIDKFPISRPNLTFSTLTVSNMSPEDSSIYLCSVADRTSGNTIYFGEGSWLTVV.

V usage is TRBV7-2 and J usage is TRBJ2-7, with D maybe TRBD2 (6 bases). V was trimmed by 4 bases and J by 0 bases, leaving 10 bases between them. Germline V lookup: CDR1 SGHTA, CDR2 FQGNSA. CDR3 length: 14 amino acids. The CDR3 loop is CASSWRDPSYEQYF. The CDR3 nucleotides are TGTGCCAGCAGCTGGAGGGATCCCTCCTACGAGCAGTACTTC.

The chain uses TRBV15 and TRBJ2-1; no firm D call. This CDR3 is 13 amino acids long. V was clipped by 3 bases and J by 8 bases, with 11 bases between them. Germline-derived CDR1 and CDR2 are LNHNV and YYDKDF (reference sequence). The CDR3 protein is CATSSFEADEQFF. CDR3 in DNA: TGTGCCACCAGCAGTTTCGAGGCCGATGAGCAGTTCTTC.

The chain links TRBV28 to TRBJ2-7; 7 bases agree with TRBD2. The V gene end was trimmed by 9 bases and the J gene end by 0 bases; junction bases not matched to a gene: 8. The CDR3 sequence is 14 residues long. Germline V CDR1 and CDR2: MDHEN, SYDVKM. This CDR3 is CASSGRGVSYEQYF. In DNA, the CDR3 is TGTGCCAGTTCCGGACGGGGGGTCTCCTACGAGCAGTACTTC.

This clone showed up just a few times. The chain is built from TRBV3-1 (or the pseudogene TRBV3-2) and TRBJ1-3; D ambiguous. With 4 bases removed from V and 0 bases from J, the gap between germline ends came to 7 bases. CDR1 is LGHDT and CDR2 is YNNKEL in the germline V gene (reference sequence). The CDR3 is 14 residues long. In DNA, the CDR3 is TGTGCCAGCAGCCGGCCGTCCTCTGGAAACACCATATATTTT. As protein: CASSRPSSGNTIYF.

This CDR3 is CAADAETPRNSPLHF. CDR3 DNA sequence: TGTGCCGCCGATGCTGAGACACCACGTAATTCACCCCTCCACTTT. The chain uses TRBV6-5 and TRBJ1-6; D uncertain. CDR1 is MNHEY, CDR2 SVGAGI, per germline. CDR3 length: 15 amino acids. V dropped 11 bases and J dropped 6 bases, with 20 bases sitting between them.